Below, one T cell receptor (beta chain) is given with its context. TCRdb reanalysed the PCR reads using MiXCR and keeps one entry per CDR3 protein. The table records roughly 79,000 distinct CDR3 sequences, around 47% of them present only once. This sample is part of a study of CDR3 diversity in severe acne. Germline CDR1 and CDR2: LNHDA and SQIVND (reference sequence). V gave up 1 base and J gave up 5 bases, with 11 bases separating them. The CDR3 totals 14 residues. The origin of this receptor is a male donor with severe acne vulgaris. Sample: blood. The chain couples TRBV19 to TRBJ1-1; D remains unclear. This chain's CDR3 is CASSIGGGGTEAFF. Here the CDR3 DNA reads TGTGCCAGTAGTATAGGCGGCGGCGGGACTGAAGCTTTCTTT. Combining the CDR3 with reference TRBV19 and TRBJ1-1 gives the whole variable domain DGGITQSPKYLFRKEGQNVTLSCEQNLNHDAMYWYRQDPGQGLRLIYYSQIVNDFQKGDIAEGYSVSREKKESFPLTVTSAQKNPTAFYLCASSIGGGGTEAFFGQGTRLTVV.